Presented here are 21 T cell receptor beta chains from one specimen sequenced in a study of T cell changes during pregnancy in multiple sclerosis (dated by TCRdb to between 2018 and 2021). The library relied on the immunoSEQ multiplex PCR assay. The source is immuneACCESS, and TCRdb retained only in-frame sequences with V and J called. Part of the clones is not carried over; for the studies checked, unresolved V genes explain less than half of this, and the remainder is unexplained. Within this sample are under 55,000 clones, with roughly 89% of them counted one time only. The ten most abundant clones make up less than 2% of the sample. Sequenced material: peripheral blood, taken in the first trimester of pregnancy. These receptor sequences come from a female donor with multiple sclerosis, enrolled in a pregnancy study.

The chain couples TRBV6-1 to TRBJ2-7; 10 bases line up with TRBD1. J gave up 5 bases and V 7 bases, and 8 bases lay outside the gene matches. This CDR3 is built from 14 residues. Germline V lookup: CDR1 MNHNS, CDR2 SASEGT. CDR3 in amino acids: CASNRDRGIDEQYF. The CDR3 DNA sequence: TGTGCCAGCAACCGGGACAGGGGTATCGACGAGCAGTACTTC.

As DNA, the CDR3 is TGCAGCGTTGAAGTGGGGGGCTCGGGTAGCGGGGGGACAGATACGCAGTATTTT. Translated, it gives CSVEVGGSGSGGTDTQYF. The rearrangement joins TRBV29-1 to TRBJ2-3; TRBD2 matches 10 bases. CDR1 is SQVTM and CDR2 is ANQGSEA in the germline V gene. The CDR3 extends over 18 amino acids. Trimming at V came to 1 base and at J to 3 bases, leaving 13 bases not matched to a gene.

The chain recombines TRBV5-1 with TRBJ2-1; TRBD1 agrees at 8 bases. The CDR3 is made up of 14 amino acids. Germline loops: CDR1 SGHRS, CDR2 YFSETQ. V dropped 2 bases and J dropped 5; count of bases not matched to a gene: 3. DNA for the CDR3: TGCGCCAGCAGCTTACAGACAGGGGACAATGAGCAGTTCTTC. It yields the protein CASSLQTGDNEQFF. Combining the CDR3 with reference TRBV5-1 and TRBJ2-1 gives the whole variable domain KAGVTQTPRYLIKTRGQQVTLSCSPISGHRSVSWYQQTPGQGLQFLFEYFSETQRNKGNFPGRFSGRQFSNSRSEMNVSTLELGDSALYLCASSLQTGDNEQFFGPGTRLTVL.

The genes are TRBV9 and TRBJ2-3; possible D gene TRBD2, 7 bases. Trimming removed 4 bases from V and 5 bases from J, with 17 bases in between. The CDR3 is 15 amino acids. Germline CDR1 and CDR2: SGDLS and YYNGEE. The DNA of the CDR3 is TGTGCCAGCAGCCTGGAAGGGGGGGATCGAGATACGCAGTATTTT. As protein: CASSLEGGDRDTQYF. The whole variable domain, filled in from reference TRBV9 and TRBJ2-3, reads DSGVTQTPKHLITATGQRVTLRCSPRSGDLSVYWYQQSLDQGLQFLIQYYNGEERAKGNILERFSAQQFPDLHSELNLSSLELGDSALYFCASSLEGGDRDTQYFGPGTRLTVL.

J is TRBJ1-2 and V is TRBV10-3; 11 nucleotides match TRBD1. Germline V gene sequence: CDR1 ENHRY, CDR2 SYGVKD. The V gene end was trimmed by 6 bases and the J gene end by 4 bases; junction bases not matched to a gene: 13. This CDR3 has 17 residues. The CDR3 coding sequence is TGTGCCATCAGGGGGCGGACAGGGGGCAACAGGTCCTATGGCTACACCTTC. Translation gives CAIRGRTGGNRSYGYTF.

This chain connects TRBV28 to TRBJ1-5; perhaps TRBD1 as D (5 bases). Trimming pared 4 bases from V and 7 bases from J, leaving 5 bases between. In germline, CDR1 is MDHEN, CDR2 SYDVKM. The CDR3 length is 11 residues. The CDR3 DNA is TGTGCCAGCAGTTGGGGCCAGCCCCAGCATTTT. It translates to CASSWGQPQHF.

The chain links TRBV10-3 to TRBJ2-2; 9 bases map to TRBD1. V gave up 10 bases and J gave up 1 base; unmatched junction bases: 10. The germline V gene has CDR1 ENHRY and CDR2 SYGVKD. There are 16 residues in the CDR3. The CDR3 DNA follows: TGTGCCACAGGACAGGGGAGGCAGGGGAACACCGGGGAGCTGTTTTTT. Encoded protein: CATGQGRQGNTGELFF.

The chain carries TRBV7-2 and TRBJ1-1; D possibly corresponds to TRBD1 (5 bases). The CDR3 covers 16 residues. The V end was cut by 4 bases, the J end by 0 bases, with 15 bases between. Germline lookup yields CDR1 SGHTA and CDR2 FQGNSA. CDR3 in amino acids: CASSSLHGGVNTEAFF. The CDR3 nucleotides read TGTGCCAGCAGCTCTCTTCACGGGGGAGTGAACACTGAAGCTTTCTTT.

This clone appeared once. The chain combines TRBV30 with TRBJ1-1; D gene unclear. V gave up 0 bases and J gave up 3 bases, with 8 bases separating them. This CDR3 is 13 amino acids long. Per germline, CDR1 GTSNPN and CDR2 SVGIG (reference sequence). The CDR3 sequence is CAWSVEGYTEAFF. The CDR3 DNA is TGTGCCTGGAGTGTAGAGGGCTACACTGAAGCTTTCTTT.

The chain recombines TRBV5-1 with TRBJ2-5; 7 bases map to TRBD1. The V and J ends lost 4 bases and 7 bases, in that order; junction bases with no gene match: 10. The CDR3 has 14 residues. Germline CDR1 and CDR2: SGHRS and YFSETQ. For the CDR3, the DNA is TGCGCCAGCAGCCCGGGACAGTCAAGATGGACCCAGTACTTC. Its protein product is CASSPGQSRWTQYF.

The chain uses TRBV15 and TRBJ2-6; a weak D match, TRBD2 (5 bases). V was trimmed by 0 bases and J by 0 bases, leaving 6 bases between them. The germline V gene encodes CDR1 LNHNV and CDR2 YYDKDF (reference sequence). CDR3 length: 16 amino acids. CDR3 loop: CATSRDAGSGANVLTF. The CDR3 nucleotides read TGTGCCACCAGCAGAGATGCGGGCTCTGGGGCCAACGTCCTGACTTTC.

This clone occurred once. The chain combines TRBV30 with TRBJ1-2; no firm D call. The CDR3 is made up of 14 amino acids. The V end was cut by 1 base, the J end by 1 base, with 10 bases between. Germline CDR1 is GTSNPN and CDR2 is SVGIG (reference sequence). In nucleotides, the CDR3 is TGTGCCTGGAGTGGCGGCAGTAGTAACTATGGCTACACCTTC. Translated, it gives CAWSGGSSNYGYTF.

The chain recombines TRBV21-1 with TRBJ2-7; the table's D call, TRBD1, has no DNA check behind it. TRBV21-1 is reported as a pseudogene. The CDR3 loop spans 19 amino acids. The CDR3 is CASSKALWQGPNLSYEQYF. Here the CDR3 DNA reads TGTGCCAGCAGCAAAGCGCTATGGCAGGGGCCAAACCTTTCCTACGAGCAGTACTTC.

V gene TRBV2 combines with J gene TRBJ2-1, with D possibly matching TRBD1 (6 bases). The germline V and J ends were trimmed by 6 bases and 7 bases, with 13 bases remaining between them. Germline V CDR1 and CDR2: SNHLY, FYNNEI. CDR3 length: 13 amino acids. The CDR3 nucleotides read TGTGCCAGCAGCAAACAGGGTTTGAATGAGCAGTTCTTC. Translated, it gives CASSKQGLNEQFF.

The V and J genes are TRBV7-3 and TRBJ2-2; TRBD1 matches at 7 bases. Losses at the gene ends were 1 base for V and 1 base for J; bases not matched to a gene: 9. This CDR3 comprises 18 residues. Germline CDR1 and CDR2: SGHTA and FQGTGA. The CDR3 DNA follows: TGTGCCAGCAGCTTAAATCCCGACAGGGTCCGGAACACCGGGGAGCTGTTTTTT. Protein product: CASSLNPDRVRNTGELFF.

V gene TRBV5-5 combines with J gene TRBJ2-7; tentatively, D is TRBD1 (7 bases). Germline CDR1 SGHKS, CDR2 YYEKEE (reference sequence). The V gene lost 4 bases and the J gene lost 5 bases, with 13 bases spanning the gap. This CDR3 contains 13 residues. The DNA of the CDR3 is TGTGCCAGCAGCCTTACCAGGGGGGACGAGCAGTACTTC. This translates into CASSLTRGDEQYF.

V gene TRBV4-3 combines with J gene TRBJ2-5; tentative D call: TRBD2 (5 bases). The germline CDR1 and CDR2 sequences are LGHNA and YSLEER. Trimming took 3 bases from V and 7 from J, leaving 9 bases between them. The CDR3 is 12 residues long. This chain's CDR3 is CASSHGEGTQYF. The CDR3 DNA is TGCGCCAGCAGCCATGGAGAGGGGACCCAGTACTTC.

The V call is TRBV5-4, the J call TRBJ1-4, with 7 bases that match TRBD1. Germline CDR1 reads SGHNT; CDR2 reads YYREEE (reference sequence). This CDR3 region has 15 residues. The V gene end was trimmed by 3 bases and the J gene end by 7 bases; junction bases not matched to a gene: 9. Written as DNA, the CDR3 is TGTGCCAGCAGCTCTGACAGGGTTGGGGGTGAAAAACTGTTTTTT. Protein product: CASSSDRVGGEKLFF.

The J gene is TRBJ2-5, the V gene TRBV2, with no clear D. Germline CDR1 and CDR2: SNHLY and FYNNEI. This CDR3 has 11 amino acids. Trimming left V 7 bases short and J 1 base short, with 4 bases between. The CDR3 DNA follows: TGTGCCAGCACGGGCCAAGAGACCCAGTACTTC. Translation gives CASTGQETQYF. The full variable domain, completed using reference TRBV2 and TRBJ2-5, is EPEVTQTPSHQVTQMGQEVILRCVPISNHLYFYWYRQILGQKVEFLVSFYNNEISEKSEIFDDQFSVERPDGSNFTLKIRSTKLEDSAMYFCASTGQETQYFGPGTRLLVL.

The chain is built from TRBV9 and TRBJ1-2; the match to TRBD1 covers 7 bases. Germline CDR1 reads SGDLS; CDR2 reads YYNGEE. The CDR3 loop spans 15 amino acids. Trimming cost V 3 bases and J 2 bases; bases outside gene matches: 7. Here the CDR3 DNA reads TGTGCCAGCAGCGCCTACAGGGGAACCAACTATGGCTACACCTTC. This translates into CASSAYRGTNYGYTF.

This clone came up a few times. CDR3 in amino acids: CASSRDRGYEQYF. In DNA form, the CDR3 reads TGTGCCAGTAGTCGGGACAGGGGTTACGAGCAGTACTTC. The chain uses TRBV19 and TRBJ2-7, with TRBD1 matching 10 bases. The CDR3 loop spans 13 amino acids. The germline V gene encodes CDR1 LNHDA and CDR2 SQIVND (reference sequence). Unmatched junction bases numbered 2, after V lost 5 bases and J lost 4 bases.